Below, 9 T cell receptor beta chains from the same sample are listed, as sequenced in a study of blood T cell repertoires in COVID-19. TCRdb's table, derived via immunoSEQ multiplex PCR, lists solely in-frame clones and lacks some. The data show around 330,000 clones, around nine tenths seen once. Sample: peripheral blood. All receptors come from a woman aged 50 to 60 with active or convalescent COVID-19.

The chain combines TRBV7-2 with TRBJ2-4, with TRBD1 matching over 9 bases. Germline CDR1 reads SGHTA; CDR2 reads FQGNSA. J lost 1 base, V lost 5 bases, and 3 bases had no gene match. This CDR3 comprises 15 residues. The CDR3 reads CASSIGQGAKNIQYF. The CDR3 nucleotides read TGTGCCAGCAGCATAGGACAGGGGGCCAAAAACATTCAGTACTTC.

The chain has TRBV9 and TRBJ2-3; 11 bases align to TRBD2. The CDR3 runs 15 residues. Trimming at V came to 4 bases and at J to 6 bases, leaving 7 bases not matched to a gene. The germline CDR1 and CDR2 sequences are SGDLS and YYNGEE. CDR3 sequence (DNA): TGTGCCAGCAGCTCTATTAGCGGGGGGGAGGATACGCAGTATTTT. Its protein product is CASSSISGGEDTQYF.

The V gene is TRBV6-5, the J gene TRBJ2-1, with a possible D match to TRBD1 (6 bases). Germline CDR1 and CDR2: MNHEY and SVGAGI. This CDR3 is 14 amino acids long. The V and J ends lost 7 bases and 1 base respectively, with 11 bases between them. DNA of the CDR3: TGTGCCAGCACCGAAGACAGGTCCTACAATGAGCAGTTCTTC. Residues: CASTEDRSYNEQFF.

V usage is TRBV28 and J usage is TRBJ2-7, with no clear D. This CDR3 region has 12 residues. V gave up 3 bases and J gave up 0 bases, with 3 bases separating them. In germline, CDR1 is MDHEN, CDR2 SYDVKM. The CDR3 region is CASSFSSYEQYF. In nucleotides, the CDR3 is TGTGCCAGCAGTTTCAGCTCCTACGAGCAGTACTTC.

The chain carries TRBV7-3 and TRBJ1-3, with 8 bases aligning to TRBD1. This CDR3 has 16 amino acids. CDR1 and CDR2 (germline): SGHTA, FQGTGA. The J segment lost 0 bases and the V segment lost 5 bases, leaving 6 bases of the junction unmatched. For the CDR3, the DNA is TGTGCCAGCAGCCTCCAAACAGGGGGCTCTGGAAACACCATATATTTT. This sequence encodes CASSLQTGGSGNTIYF.

V gene TRBV27 combines with J gene TRBJ2-7; 8 bases are shared with TRBD1. The V gene's germline CDR1 is MNHEY and CDR2 SMNVEV (reference sequence). The CDR3 extends over 13 amino acids. V gave up 6 bases and J gave up 10 bases; unmatched junction bases: 11. The CDR3 region is CASSDRGEGRQYF. DNA of the CDR3: TGTGCCAGCAGCGACAGGGGAGAAGGGCGACAGTACTTC.

This clone has a single count. The V gene is TRBV6-5, the J gene TRBJ1-3; no firm D call. This CDR3 comprises 14 residues. The V gene's germline CDR1 is MNHEY and CDR2 SVGAGI. The V end was cut by 11 bases, the J end by 0 bases, with 14 bases between. CDR3 sequence: CAGSFGSSGNTIYF. In DNA, the CDR3 is TGTGCCGGGTCGTTCGGGAGCTCTGGAAACACCATATATTTT.

J is TRBJ2-2 and V is TRBV7-3; tentative D call: TRBD2 (6 bases). This CDR3 is 16 amino acids long. The germline gives CDR1 SGHTA, CDR2 FQGTGA. The ends were cut back, 7 bases at V and 1 base at J, with 16 bases in the middle. CDR3 DNA sequence: TGTGCCAGCACCCCCATGGGGGGTGAGAACACCGGGGAGCTGTTTTTT. This gives the protein CASTPMGGENTGELFF.

The chain employs TRBV7-2 and TRBJ1-3; possible D gene TRBD1, 5 bases. V was shortened by 1 base and J by 0 bases, with 16 bases between the two germline ends. CDR1 is SGHTA, CDR2 FQGNSA, per germline. The CDR3 runs to 18 residues. As DNA, the CDR3 is TGTGCCAGCAGCTTAGAAGGGGCTCGAAGGGTCTCTGGAAACACCATATATTTT. It yields the protein CASSLEGARRVSGNTIYF.